This TCR beta chain was sequenced for a study of identical twins. Overall study findings and caveats: Its conclusions, products of cross-sectional statistical analysis, did not come from following the same donors. A lower insertion count was a feature of abundant cord blood beta clonotypes, with no such feature in memory repertoires.

Remarks on this clonotype: Its antigen is still unknown.

TCRdb reprocessed the 5' RACE reads with MiXCR, giving one entry per CDR3 protein. The sample has some 460,000 distinct CDR3 sequences, more than 13% seen once. Trimming at V came to 4 bases and at J to 3 bases, leaving 6 bases not matched to a gene. Germline V CDR1 and CDR2: MNHEY, SMNVEV (reference sequence). The CDR3 runs to 16 residues. These same records also appear under a second study, on yellow fever vaccine responses in identical twins.

The receptor was isolated from a woman younger than 30 in good health. What was sequenced was CD4+ T cells sorted from blood. The V gene is TRBV27, the J gene TRBJ2-1; TRBD2 aligns across 10 bases. CDR3 nucleotides: TGTGCCAGCAGTTCAAAAGCGGGAGGGTTCTACAATGAGCAGTTCTTC. Translated: CASSSKAGGFYNEQFF.